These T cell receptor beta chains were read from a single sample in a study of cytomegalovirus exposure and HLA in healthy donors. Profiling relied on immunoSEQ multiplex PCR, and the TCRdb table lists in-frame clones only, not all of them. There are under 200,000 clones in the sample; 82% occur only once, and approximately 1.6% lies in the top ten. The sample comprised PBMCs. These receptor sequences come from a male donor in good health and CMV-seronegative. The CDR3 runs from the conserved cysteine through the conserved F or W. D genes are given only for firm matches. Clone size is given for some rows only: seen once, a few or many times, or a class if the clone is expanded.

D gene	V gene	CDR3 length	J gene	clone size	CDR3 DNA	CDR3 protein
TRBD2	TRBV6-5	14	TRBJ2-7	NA	TGTGCCAGCAGTCGGGGGGGGAGCTCCTACGAGCAGTACTTC	CASSRGGSSYEQYF
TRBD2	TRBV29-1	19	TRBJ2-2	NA	TGCAGCGTGAGGGGGGTCGGACTAGCGGGACTAAGTGACACCGGGGAGCTGTTTTTT	CSVRGVGLAGLSDTGELFF
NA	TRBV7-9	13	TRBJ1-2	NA	TGTGCCAGCAGCTTAGACACTAACTATGGCTACACCTTC	CASSLDTNYGYTF
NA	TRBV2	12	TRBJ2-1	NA	TGTGCCAGCAGTGATTACTCAGGGGAGCAGTTCTTC	CASSDYSGEQFF
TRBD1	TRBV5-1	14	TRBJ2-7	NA	TGCGCCAGCAGCAAGGACAGGGTTTACTACGAGCAGTACTTC	CASSKDRVYYEQYF
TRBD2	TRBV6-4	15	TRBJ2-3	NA	TGTGCCAGCAGTGACGCTAGCGGGGGTACAGATACGCAGTATTTT	CASSDASGGTDTQYF
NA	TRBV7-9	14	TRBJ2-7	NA	TGTTCCAGCAGCTTAGGCGGGGCGGGGTACGAGCAGTACTTC	CSSSLGGAGYEQYF
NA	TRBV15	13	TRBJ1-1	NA	TGTGCCACCAGCAGCCGGGGGAACACTGAAGCTTTCTTT	CATSSRGNTEAFF
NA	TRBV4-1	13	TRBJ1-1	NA	TGCGCCAGCAGCCACCCATCGACAGCTGAAGCTTTCTTT	CASSHPSTAEAFF
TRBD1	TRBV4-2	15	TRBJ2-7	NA	TGTGCCAGCAGCCAAGGGACAGGAGACTCCTACGAGCAGTACTTC	CASSQGTGDSYEQYF
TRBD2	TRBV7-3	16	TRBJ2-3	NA	TGTGCCAGCAGCTTAAGCGGGGGAGGAGGCACAGATACGCAGTATTTT	CASSLSGGGGTDTQYF
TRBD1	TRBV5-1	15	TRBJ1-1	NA	TGCGCCAGCAGCTCAGGGGGGATCAGTGGAACTGAAGCTTTCTTT	CASSSGGISGTEAFF
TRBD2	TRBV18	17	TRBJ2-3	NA	TGTGCCAGCTCACCCCGACTAGCGGGGGCCCTCACAGATACGCAGTATTTT	CASSPRLAGALTDTQYF
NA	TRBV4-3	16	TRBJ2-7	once	TGCGCCAGCAGCCAAGATTTTCCTAGCGATTCCTACGAGCAGTACTTC	CASSQDFPSDSYEQYF
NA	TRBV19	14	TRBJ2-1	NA	TGTGCCAGTTCAAGGGGCGTCTCCTACAATGAGCAGTTCTTC	CASSRGVSYNEQFF
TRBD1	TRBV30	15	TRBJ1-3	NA	TGTGCCTGGAGGGGACAGGCTTTCTCTGGAAACACCATATATTTT	CAWRGQAFSGNTIYF
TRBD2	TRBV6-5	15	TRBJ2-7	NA	TGTGCCAGCAGTTCGACTAGCGGGAGTGGCTACGAGCAGTACTTC	CASSSTSGSGYEQYF
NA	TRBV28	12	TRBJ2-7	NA	TGTGCCAGCAGCCCGGACAGGGAGGGGCAGTACTTC	CASSPDREGQYF
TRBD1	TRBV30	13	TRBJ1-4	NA	TGTGCCTGGAGGCGGGACAGGGGTGAAAAACTGTTTTTT	CAWRRDRGEKLFF
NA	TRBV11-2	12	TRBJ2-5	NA	TGTGCCAGCAGCCGTTCGGGAGAGACCCAGTACTTC	CASSRSGETQYF
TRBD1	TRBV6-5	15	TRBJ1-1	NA	TGTGCCAGCAGTTTCCCGGGACAGGGAACCACTGAAGCTTTCTTT	CASSFPGQGTTEAFF
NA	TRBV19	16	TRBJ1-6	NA	TGTGCCAGTAGTATGAAAACCGGGACTAAGAATTCCCCCCTCCACTTT	CASSMKTGTKNSPLHF
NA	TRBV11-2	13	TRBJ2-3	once	TGTGCCAGCAGCTTATATAGCACAGATACGCAGTATTTT	CASSLYSTDTQYF
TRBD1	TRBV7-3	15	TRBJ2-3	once	TGTGCCAGCAGCTTAGGGACAGGGGTACCAGATACGCAGTATTTT	CASSLGTGVPDTQYF
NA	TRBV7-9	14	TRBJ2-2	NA	TGTGCCAGCAGGGGGGCGTTTTATGCCGGGGAGCTGTTTTTT	CASRGAFYAGELFF
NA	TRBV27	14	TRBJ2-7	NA	TGTGCCAGCAGTTGGGGCAGAAAGACCTACGAGCAGTACTTC	CASSWGRKTYEQYF
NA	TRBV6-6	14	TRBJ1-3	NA	TGTGCCGTCAGGGCTGGGGGGGTTGGAAACACCATATATTTT	CAVRAGGVGNTIYF
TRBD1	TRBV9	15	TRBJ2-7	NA	TGTGCCAGCAGTGACCGACAGGGGTTGGGCTACGAGCAGTACTTC	CASSDRQGLGYEQYF